A selection of T cell receptor beta chains follows, all from one sample in a study of T cells in Graves' hyperthyroidism and ophthalmopathy. TCRdb passed the multiplex PCR reads through MiXCR, listing each CDR3 protein once. The profile shows about 590,000 distinct CDR3 sequences, approximately 15% of them singletons. Sequences were obtained from blood. The receptors were sampled from a woman in her 30s with Graves' hyperthyroidism. Each CDR3 is given with its conserved first and last residue. Size values are once, few and many counts, or a class for expanded clones, and some rows have none.

V	J	size	CDR3
TRBV20-1	TRBJ1-3	few	CSAAWGDRASGNTIYF
TRBV9	TRBJ2-3	-	CASSVGGGLAGGLADTQYF
TRBV7-2	TRBJ1-4	few	CASSLDRWEKLFF
TRBV7-2	TRBJ2-7	-	CASSLTLAGDEQYF
TRBV12-3/TRBV12-4	TRBJ2-2	many	CASSLASGNPNTGELFF
TRBV9	TRBJ2-2	-	CASSVEEGTGGELFF
TRBV20-1	TRBJ2-7	many	CSARDRTSLYEQYF
TRBV5-1	TRBJ2-1	many	CASDDGGGPYNEQFF
TRBV18	TRBJ1-1	many	CASSPGTGGTEAFF
TRBV5-5	TRBJ1-5	-	CASSTRGNQPQHF
TRBV10-2	TRBJ2-1	-	CASSDLAEISNEQFF
TRBV6-2/TRBV6-3	TRBJ2-1	many	CASSSPGLAGVYEQFF
TRBV12-3/TRBV12-4	TRBJ2-1	many	CASSILADKNEQFF
TRBV11-2	TRBJ2-2	many	CASSSRTGGNTGELFF
TRBV19	TRBJ2-7	-	CASSMADGVSYEQYF
TRBV5-5	TRBJ2-5	many	CASRVGDRVLQETQYF
TRBV5-6	TRBJ2-7	-	CASSLSGRRAYEQYF
TRBV6-2/TRBV6-3	TRBJ2-7	-	CASSLSRTSSYEQYF
TRBV27	TRBJ2-7	few	CASSRGTGREQYF
TRBV7-2	TRBJ2-3	many	CASSLVASGSEDTQYF
TRBV20-1	TRBJ1-4	-	CSARDSHDEKLFF
TRBV30	TRBJ1-1	-	CAWLKVEENTEAFF
TRBV20-1	TRBJ2-5	-	CSAVPRQGARETQYF
TRBV6-1	TRBJ1-5	many	CASKGTGGNQPQHF
TRBV27	TRBJ2-1	many	CASSLGQGTYNEQFF
TRBV28	TRBJ2-7	few	CASSFSRAGFYEQYF
TRBV7-9	TRBJ2-7	few	CASSDKDTRSYEQYF
TRBV13	TRBJ1-4	few	CASSSGQVASNEKLFF
TRBV19	TRBJ1-2	-	CASSPAGDDGYTF
TRBV11-2	TRBJ2-2	many	CASSPRDGRSTGELFF
TRBV9	TRBJ1-4	many	CASSRTGRGEKLFF
TRBV9	TRBJ2-5	many	CASSPRRGDQETQYF
TRBV9	TRBJ2-3	-	CASRAPQTDTQYF
TRBV7-2	TRBJ1-5	-	CASSLAAGRDNQPQHF
TRBV7-6	TRBJ2-1	many	CASSPRGGGNEQFF
TRBV5-1	TRBJ2-2	many	CASSLGQGELFF
TRBV7-3	TRBJ1-1	-	CASSSGPITEAFF
TRBV6-1	TRBJ2-5	many	CASSHRVAETQYF
TRBV4-3	TRBJ2-1	-	CASSQDRWKQFF
TRBV18	TRBJ1-4	many	CASSPDRGEKLFF
TRBV12-3/TRBV12-4	TRBJ1-6	-	CASNTGGANSPLHF
TRBV12-3/TRBV12-4	TRBJ1-5	few	CASVLGTGTQPQHF
TRBV6-1	TRBJ2-3	many	CASTRTGTSGTDTQYF
TRBV19	TRBJ2-3	-	CASSIPGPGSLARTDTQYF
TRBV3-1	TRBJ1-1	many	CASSQGTGEAFF
TRBV2	TRBJ1-1	many	CASLGQGRNTEAFF
TRBV18	TRBJ2-3	many	CASSPGPRGADTQYF
TRBV12-3/TRBV12-4	TRBJ2-2	-	CASSSGTVNTGELSF
TRBV6-5	TRBJ2-7	many	CASSYKPGQVYYEQYF
TRBV7-9	TRBJ1-2	-	CASTDPPNVHGYTF
TRBV12-3/TRBV12-4	TRBJ1-1	-	CASGFGRLNTEAFF
TRBV7-2	TRBJ2-7	-	CASRSGELKPYEQYF
TRBV20-1	TRBJ2-7	many	CSARRDRLSYEQYF